This T cell receptor beta chain was captured in a study of T-cell reconstitution after alpha-beta-depleted transplantation in children. Deletions cut 8 bases from V and 5 bases from J, with 9 bases between. Germline V lookup: CDR1 ENHRY, CDR2 SYGVKD. This CDR3 contains 12 residues. Molecular barcoding with unique molecular identifiers was used for the TCRbeta library. TCRdb processed the PCR reads anew with MiXCR; each CDR3 protein has one entry. The sample includes about 870,000 distinct CDR3 sequences, approximately 15% of them seen just once. The V call is TRBV10-3, the J call TRBJ2-2, with D uncertain. The source of this sequence is a male patient younger than 18 who had a stem cell transplant for acute lymphoblastic leukemia, so the T cells may come from the graft donor. Sequences were derived from PBMCs, mostly from graft donor cells, sampled 360 days after TCRalphabeta/CD19-depleted stem cell transplant. The CDR3 DNA follows: TGTGCCATCCGTCACCAAACCGGGGAGCTGTTTTTT. The encoded protein is CAIRHQTGELFF.